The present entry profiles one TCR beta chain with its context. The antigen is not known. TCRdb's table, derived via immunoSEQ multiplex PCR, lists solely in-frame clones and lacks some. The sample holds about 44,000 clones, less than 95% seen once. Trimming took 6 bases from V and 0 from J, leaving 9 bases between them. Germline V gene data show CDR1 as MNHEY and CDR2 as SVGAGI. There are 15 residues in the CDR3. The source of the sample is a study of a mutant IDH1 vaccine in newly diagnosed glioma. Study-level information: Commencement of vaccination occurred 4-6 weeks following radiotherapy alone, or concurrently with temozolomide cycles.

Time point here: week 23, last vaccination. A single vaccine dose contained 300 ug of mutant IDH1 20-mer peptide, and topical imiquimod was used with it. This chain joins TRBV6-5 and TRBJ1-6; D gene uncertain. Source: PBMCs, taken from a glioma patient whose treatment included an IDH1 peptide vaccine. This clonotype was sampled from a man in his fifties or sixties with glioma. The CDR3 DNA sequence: TGTGCCAGCAGGGTACGAAGCTCCTATAATTCACCCCTCCACTTT. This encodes CASRVRSSYNSPLHF.